A selection of T cell receptor beta chains follows, all from one sample in a study of Ad26.COV2.S vaccination and SARS-CoV-2 variants. Produced via immunoSEQ multiplex PCR; TCRdb's table is partial and in-frame only. This sample has approximately 460,000 clones, with roughly nine tenths found just once. This material consisted of peripheral blood, taken in a trial of Ad26.COV2.S vaccine versus placebo. Source of these receptors: a person between 18 and 60 years old who received the Ad26.COV2.S COVID-19 vaccine or a placebo. CDR3s include the opening cysteine and the closing phenylalanine or tryptophan. Each record gives: clone size, J gene, V gene, D gene, CDR3 DNA, CDR3 protein. D genes are given only for firm matches. Clone size is stated in some rows and not others, as once, few, many or a class when expanded.

>NA|TRBJ2-3|TRBV10-2|TRBD2
TGCGCCAGCACAATAGCGGGAGTGCTCACAGATACGCAGTATTTT
CASTIAGVLTDTQYF
>NA|TRBJ2-7|TRBV2|TRBD1
TGTGCCACCAAGACCGGGACAGGGATCTCCTACGAGCAGTACTTC
CATKTGTGISYEQYF
>many|TRBJ1-6|TRBV5-1|NA
TGCGCCAGCAGCTTGGCCGGGGGTGGTTCCTATAATTCACCCCTCCACTTT
CASSLAGGGSYNSPLHF
>once|TRBJ1-2|TRBV9|TRBD1
TGTGCCAGCAGCGTATCGGTGGGACAGTCGGGCTATGGCTACACCTTC
CASSVSVGQSGYGYTF
>NA|TRBJ1-4|TRBV19|NA
TGTGCCAGTAGTACCCCCGGTCGCGGGTGGGAAAAACCGTTTTTT
CASSTPGRGWEKPFF
>NA|TRBJ1-5|TRBV18|NA
TGTGCCAGCTCCCGGGAGGACAATCAGCCCCAGCATTTT
CASSREDNQPQHF
>NA|TRBJ1-2|TRBV27|TRBD1
TGTGCCAGCGGGACAGGGACGTATGGCTACACCTTC
CASGTGTYGYTF
>NA|TRBJ1-1|TRBV2|NA
TGTGCCCGCGCGTCCAGGACAGCCCCACCGGGGGAAGCTTTCTTT
CARASRTAPPGEAFF
>NA|TRBJ2-3|TRBV10-1|TRBD1
TGCGCCAGCAGCCGCGGGACAGGGGAAGGCACAGATACGCAGTATTTT
CASSRGTGEGTDTQYF
>NA|TRBJ2-3|TRBV9|NA
TGTGCCCGCAGCGTAGGGGGGGGTGGGACTTATGCGGATACGCAGTATTTT
CARSVGGGGTYADTQYF
>NA|TRBJ1-5|TRBV28|TRBD1
TGTGCCAGCACTCCGTTGGGGACAGGGATTCAGCCCCAGCATTTT
CASTPLGTGIQPQHF
>NA|TRBJ2-3|TRBV10-3|TRBD2
TGTGCCGCCCCAAGCTTTATAGCGGGACGCACAGATACGCAGTATTTT
CAAPSFIAGRTDTQYF
>NA|TRBJ1-2|TRBV9|NA
TGTGCCAGCAGCGTAGGTTACAGCTATGGCTACACCTTC
CASSVGYSYGYTF
>few|TRBJ2-2|TRBV5-6|NA
TGTGCCAGCAGCTTGGTTACAGGGAACACCGGGGAGCTGTTTTTT
CASSLVTGNTGELFF
>NA|TRBJ1-1|TRBV7-9|NA
TGTGCCAGCAGCTTAATGGAGAACGGTGAAGCTTTCTTT
CASSLMENGEAFF
>NA|TRBJ2-7|TRBV6-5|NA
TGTGCCACCCATAACTCCTACGAGCAGTACTTC
CATHNSYEQYF
>once|TRBJ2-4|TRBV6-5|TRBD2
TGTGCCAGCAGCCAGGGACTAGGAGCCAAAAACATTCAGTACTTC
CASSQGLGAKNIQYF
>NA|TRBJ2-5|TRBV5-1|NA
TGCGCCACGGACAGCCAAGAGACCCAGTACTTC
CATDSQETQYF
>NA|TRBJ2-1|TRBV7-8|NA
TGTGCCAGCAGCTTTTCGGGGGACAATGAGCAGTTCTTC
CASSFSGDNEQFF
>NA|TRBJ2-1|TRBV27|TRBD2
TGTGCCAGCAGCCCCCGGGGGGGCCTTTGGAATGAGCAGTTCTTC
CASSPRGGLWNEQFF
>NA|TRBJ2-4|TRBV28|TRBD2
TGTGCCAGCACCTCGGGTCTAGCGGTAAACATTCAGTACTTC
CASTSGLAVNIQYF
>NA|TRBJ2-3|TRBV4-2|NA
TGTGCCAGCAGCCAGGGGGGGGCTAAAGATACGCAGTATTTT
CASSQGGAKDTQYF
>few|TRBJ1-5|TRBV18|NA
TGTGCCAGCTCACCGGAAGGGAGCAATCAGCCCCAGCATTTT
CASSPEGSNQPQHF
>NA|TRBJ2-5|TRBV18|NA
TGTGCCAGCTCAGCAGGGAGCCAAGAGACCCAGTACTTC
CASSAGSQETQYF
>NA|TRBJ2-7|TRBV7-6|NA
TGTGCCAGCAGCTTAGGTGGTTTGTCCTACGAGCAGTACTTC
CASSLGGLSYEQYF
>NA|TRBJ1-4|TRBV18|NA
TGTGCCAGCTCACCGGGGGCAACTAATGAAAAACTGTTTTTT
CASSPGATNEKLFF
>NA|TRBJ2-7|TRBV10-2|TRBD1
TGCGCCAGCAGTGTAACAGGGGAAGGATACGAGCAGTACTTC
CASSVTGEGYEQYF
>NA|TRBJ1-1|TRBV5-4|NA
TGTGCCAGCAGCCGGCAACAGACGAACACTGAAGCTTTCTTT
CASSRQQTNTEAFF
>once|TRBJ2-2|TRBV25-1|NA
TGTGCCAGCAGTGAATTGGCCGGGAACACCGGGGAGCTGTTTTTT
CASSELAGNTGELFF
>once|TRBJ1-5|TRBV19|NA
TGTGCCAGTAGTACATCCCGCAGGGACAGCAATCAGCCCCAGCATTTT
CASSTSRRDSNQPQHF
>NA|TRBJ1-2|TRBV28|TRBD1
TGTGCCAGCAGTTCAGGACAGGGACCTAGCTATGGCTACACCTTC
CASSSGQGPSYGYTF
>NA|TRBJ2-7|TRBV29-1|TRBD2
TGCAGCGTTGAAACGGCGACTAGCGGGAGGAAAAGCTCCTACGAGCAGTACTTC
CSVETATSGRKSSYEQYF
>few|TRBJ1-5|TRBV10-3|NA
TGTGCCATCAGTAACACAGGGTATCCCGATCAGCCCCAGCATTTT
CAISNTGYPDQPQHF
>NA|TRBJ2-1|TRBV30|NA
TGTGCCAGAGGGGCCCACAGCTCCTACAATGAGCAGTTCTTC
CARGAHSSYNEQFF
>NA|TRBJ2-2|TRBV13|TRBD2
TGTGCCAGCAGCATCAGTCTCCTAGCGGAGCTGAACACCGGGGAGCTGTTTTTT
CASSISLLAELNTGELFF
>NA|TRBJ1-5|TRBV6-5|NA
TGTGCCAGCAGTTACTCGATAGGTGGGGGTCAGCCCCAGCATTTT
CASSYSIGGGQPQHF
>once|TRBJ1-1|TRBV30|NA
TGTGCCTGGAGAGGACGTAGGACCTCATACACTGAAGCTTTCTTT
CAWRGRRTSYTEAFF
>NA|TRBJ2-5|TRBV4-3|NA
TGCGCCAGCAGCCTCACAGCCCCAGGGGATCAAGAGACCCAGTACTTC
CASSLTAPGDQETQYF
>NA|TRBJ2-3|TRBV2|NA
TGTGCCAGCAGGAAAGCGGTCACAGATACGCAGTATTTT
CASRKAVTDTQYF
>once|TRBJ2-2|TRBV11-2|TRBD2
TGTGCCAGCAGCCCAACTAGCGGGAGGCCCCCCCCCGGGGAGCTGTTTTTT
CASSPTSGRPPPGELFF
>once|TRBJ2-2|TRBV11-3|TRBD2
TGTGCCAGCAGCTTAGATCTCGCTAGCGGGGACACCGGGGAGCTGTTTTTT
CASSLDLASGDTGELFF
>NA|TRBJ1-4|TRBV2|TRBD1
TGTGCCAGCAGTGTAGGGACAGTAAATGAAAAACTGTTTTTT
CASSVGTVNEKLFF
>NA|TRBJ2-5|TRBV18|TRBD2
TGTGCCAGCACGCACACTAGCGGACAAGAGACCCAGTACTTC
CASTHTSGQETQYF
>once|TRBJ2-7|TRBV11-2|TRBD1
TGTGCCAGCAGCGGACAGGGCGGCTACGAGCAGTACTTC
CASSGQGGYEQYF
>NA|TRBJ2-7|TRBV19|TRBD2
TGTGCCAGTAGTAGGACTAGCGCCATCTACGAGCAGTACTTC
CASSRTSAIYEQYF